Listed below are T cell receptor beta chains from one sample, sequenced in a study of T-cell memory formation after mild COVID-19. A single record per CDR3 protein comes from TCRdb applying MiXCR to the 5' RACE reads. Of about 350,000 distinct CDR3 sequences detected, roughly 13% appear once; the ten largest clones hold 20% to 25%. The sequenced sample was PBMCs or a T cell subset sorted from them (not recorded which). Every receptor here comes from a man younger than 35 who had mild COVID-19 (a few samples of this study predate the infection). Cell type and time point are not known. The conserved cysteine and the conserved F or W are not part of the CDR3 here.

TRBV4-2 | ASSQVAFQGFGTEAF
TRBV28 | ASSTTPQAQFYNEQF
TRBV7-2 | ASSPTSTPTGELF
TRBV7-6 | ASSLGGAGSYNEQF
TRBV10-3 | ASRGFRETQY
TRBV10-3 | AISPSAENTEAF
TRBV4-2 | ASSQLAGQYNEQF
TRBV6-1 | ASSTGSTSTDTQY
TRBV4-1 | ASSQEPRGLEQY
TRBV29-1 | SVSGGGAADTQY
TRBV19 | ASTPYPYHPGVRDSPLH
TRBV12-3/TRBV12-4 | ASTSIAGTEAF
TRBV20-1 | SARGGANVLT
TRBV27 | ASREAQPPYEQY
TRBV7-9 | ASNSPDTPYGNEQF
TRBV7-3 | ASSVGQGKTQY
TRBV7-2 | ASSFGTWDEQF
TRBV5-1 | ASSLVLTNLGPTLF
TRBV6-5 | ASSPGLGIY
TRBV27 | ASSLGERSKQF
TRBV7-2 | ASSLRGQGGNIQY
TRBV5-1 | ASSLTRFPYNEQF
TRBV7-2 | ASSAARPGQGAGYGYT